This T cell receptor beta chain is drawn from a study of control samples from healthy donors and cancer patients. The repertoire was sequenced with immunoSEQ multiplex PCR; TCRdb's copy has only in-frame clones and lacks some. The table includes roughly 49,000 clones, approximately 94% detected once. The TCR sequence derives from a man aged 25-45 years with colorectal cancer. What was sequenced was PBMCs.

CDR3 residues: CASSIDRMNTEAFF. CDR3 nucleotide sequence: TGTGCCAGTAGTATCGACAGGATGAACACTGAAGCTTTCTTT. The rearrangement links TRBV19 to TRBJ1-1, with TRBD1 as a possible D gene (6 bases). V was cut by 3 bases and J by 0 bases, with 8 bases left in between. The V gene's germline CDR1 is LNHDA and CDR2 SQIVND (reference sequence). The CDR3 contains 14 residues.